Following are 27 T cell receptor beta chains from one sample sequenced in a study of OX40 agonist ivuxolimab in advanced cancers. Clones were sequenced by immunoSEQ multiplex PCR, and TCRdb holds only the in-frame ones, with some missing. This sample has 90,000 to 100,000 clones, with 90% to 96% found just once. The material sequenced was CD4+ or CD8+ T cells sorted from blood, taken in a trial of the OX40 agonist ivuxolimab. The receptors stem from an adult with an advanced solid tumor such as melanoma, head and neck, liver or kidney cancer.

The V and J genes are TRBV7-8 and TRBJ2-1; no definite D call. V was cut by 0 bases and J by 5 bases, with 2 bases left in between. Germline assignment: CDR1 SGHVS and CDR2 FQNEAQ. The CDR3 is 12 amino acids. The CDR3, as DNA: TGTGCCAGCAGCTTAGCGAACAATGAGCAGTTCTTC. Its translation is CASSLANNEQFF.

This rearrangement joins TRBV4-3 to TRBJ2-1; 9 bases agree with TRBD2. The germline CDR1 and CDR2 sequences are LGHNA and YSLEER. Trimming took 1 base from V and 9 from J; bases not matched to a gene: 7. The CDR3 is made up of 15 amino acids. CDR3 coding DNA: TGCGCCAGCAGCCAAGGGGCTAGCGGGAACGGTGAGCAGTTCTTC. It is translated as CASSQGASGNGEQFF.

This chain joins TRBV2 and TRBJ1-3; D is uncertain. Germline V gene data show CDR1 as SNHLY and CDR2 as FYNNEI. V was clipped by 10 bases and J by 0 bases, with 13 bases between them. The CDR3 loop spans 14 amino acids. This chain's CDR3 is CAIDGPPSGNTIYF. CDR3 coding DNA: TGTGCCATCGACGGGCCCCCCTCTGGAAACACCATATATTTT.

V is TRBV30 and J is TRBJ2-3; D may correspond to TRBD1 or TRBD2 (6 bases each). Germline V lookup: CDR1 GTSNPN, CDR2 SVGIG (reference sequence). The ends were cut back, 6 bases at V and 1 base at J, with 20 bases in the middle. There are 16 residues in the CDR3. CDR3: CACRGGSPGGTDTQYF. The CDR3 DNA reads as TGTGCCTGCCGAGGGGGGAGCCCTGGGGGCACAGATACGCAGTATTTT.

J is TRBJ2-1 and V is TRBV27, with 9 bases lining up with TRBD1. Trimming cost V 8 bases and J 3 bases; bases outside gene matches: 5. The CDR3 loop spans 14 amino acids. Germline lookup yields CDR1 MNHEY and CDR2 SMNVEV (reference sequence). The CDR3 loop reads CASPPGQGYNEQFF. For the CDR3, the DNA is TGTGCCAGCCCACCGGGACAGGGCTACAATGAGCAGTTCTTC.

The chain combines TRBV4-3 with TRBJ2-7, with D perhaps matching TRBD1 (7 bases). The CDR3 length is 15 residues. Germline V gives CDR1 LGHNA, CDR2 YSLEER. V lost 1 base and J 8 bases, leaving 18 bases between the germline ends. The CDR3, as DNA: TGCGCCAGCAGCCAAGGGGCCAGGGGGGTCGACCAGCAGTACTTC. It codes for CASSQGARGVDQQYF.

The DNA for the CDR3 is TGTGCCAGCAGGTGGAGTACGGGGGCCCAAGAGACCCAGTACTTC. It translates to CASRWSTGAQETQYF. The chain carries TRBV27 and TRBJ2-5; D may correspond to TRBD1 or TRBD2 (6 bases each). CDR1 and CDR2 from the germline V gene are MNHEY and SMNVEV (reference sequence). The CDR3 loop spans 15 amino acids. V lost 6 bases and J lost 1, with 15 bases in between.

V gene TRBV25-1 combines with J gene TRBJ2-7; D is unclear. This CDR3 is 13 amino acids long. CDR1 and CDR2 from the germline V gene are MGHDK and SYGVNS. V was cut by 2 bases and J by 0 bases, with 5 bases left in between. DNA of the CDR3: TGTGCCAGCAGTGAAAGGGACTCCTACGAGCAGTACTTC. Its protein is CASSERDSYEQYF.

The chain couples TRBV27 to TRBJ2-3; 7 positions agree with TRBD2. This CDR3 has 17 residues. V lost 5 bases to trimming and J lost 0 bases; unmatched junction nucleotides: 11. Germline-derived CDR1 and CDR2 are MNHEY and SMNVEV (reference sequence). The CDR3, as DNA: TGTGCCAGCAGTCCCCATCCTAGCGGCACTAGCACAGATACGCAGTATTTT. Translation gives CASSPHPSGTSTDTQYF.

The gene calls are TRBV11-1 and TRBJ2-7, with TRBD1 matching over 9 bases. The CDR3 length is 15 residues. Germline values: CDR1 SGHAT, CDR2 FQDESV (reference sequence). Trimming removed 5 bases from V and 2 bases from J; junction bases left unmatched: 7. The CDR3 region is CASSVTGGETYEQYF. DNA of the CDR3: TGTGCCAGCAGCGTAACAGGGGGCGAAACCTACGAGCAGTACTTC.

This rearrangement joins TRBV15 to TRBJ2-3; TRBD1 matches 7 bases. Germline V CDR1 and CDR2: LNHNV, YYDKDF (reference sequence). With V trimmed by 4 bases and J by 1 base, 8 bases remained unmatched. This CDR3 spans 16 amino acids. The CDR3 DNA reads as TGTGCCACCAGCATCGGGACAGTTCTTGGCACAGATACGCAGTATTTT. Its translation: CATSIGTVLGTDTQYF. Full variable domain (missing parts from reference TRBV15 and TRBJ2-3): DAMVIQNPRYQVTQFGKPVTLSCSQTLNHNVMYWYQQKSSQAPKLLFHYYDKDFNNEADTPDNFQSRRPNTSFCFLDIRSPGLGDTAMYLCATSIGTVLGTDTQYFGPGTRLTVL.

This clone was picked up one time. The chain couples TRBV23-1 to TRBJ2-5, with D tentatively TRBD1 (6 bases). TRBV23-1 is placed among ORFs of uncertain function. The CDR3 sequence is 17 residues long. The V gene lost 2 bases and the J gene lost 1 base, with 17 bases spanning the gap. The CDR3 protein is CASSQPTKQGFQETQYF. The CDR3 DNA follows: TGCGCCAGCAGTCAACCGACGAAACAGGGTTTCCAAGAGACCCAGTACTTC.

The table lists this clone with a count of one. This chain uses TRBV5-1 with TRBJ2-2, with 8 bases aligning to TRBD1. With 3 bases clipped from V and 2 bases from J, the junction kept 3 bases outside the gene matches. CDR3 length: 15 amino acids. Per the germline V gene, CDR1 is SGHRS and CDR2 is YFSETQ. As DNA, the CDR3 is TGCGCCAGCAGCTCCGACAGGGGTAACACCGGGGAGCTGTTTTTT. Encoded protein: CASSSDRGNTGELFF.

The genes are TRBV6-1 and TRBJ1-2, with a tentative D call TRBD1 (5 bases). Germline lookup yields CDR1 MNHNS and CDR2 SASEGT. The CDR3 covers 13 residues. V was clipped by 1 base and J by 5 bases, with 8 bases between them. In DNA form, the CDR3 reads TGTGCCAGCAGTGAAGTAACAGGATATGGCTACACCTTC. Amino acids: CASSEVTGYGYTF.

V gene TRBV6-5 combines with J gene TRBJ2-7; the match to TRBD1 covers 10 bases. The V gene's germline CDR1 is MNHEY and CDR2 SVGAGI. The J segment lost 6 bases and the V segment lost 5 bases, leaving 4 bases of the junction unmatched. The CDR3 loop spans 13 amino acids. Here the CDR3 reads CASSRQGAGEQYF. The CDR3 DNA reads as TGTGCCAGCAGTCGACAGGGGGCGGGCGAGCAGTACTTC.

The chain joins TRBV13 to TRBJ2-7, with 9 bases matching TRBD1. This CDR3 has 15 residues. J lost 5 bases, V lost 3 bases, and 8 bases had no gene match. The germline V gene encodes CDR1 PRHDT and CDR2 FYEKMQ (reference sequence). CDR3: CASSFLAGTGNEQYF. The CDR3 bases are TGTGCCAGCAGCTTCCTGGCCGGGACAGGGAACGAGCAGTACTTC.

V gene TRBV19 combines with J gene TRBJ2-5, with 9 bases fitting TRBD2. The J call is in doubt because the DNA end fits TRBJ2-7 better. This CDR3 region has 14 residues. Germline V CDR1 and CDR2: LNHDA, SQIVND (reference sequence). The CDR3 sequence is CASSQTSGSYEQYF. DNA for the CDR3: TGTGCCAGTAGTCAGACTAGCGGATCCTACGAGCAGTACTTC.

The chain is built from TRBV29-1 and TRBJ2-2; D remains unclear. Trimming removed 1 base at V and 0 bases at J, with 9 bases between. The germline CDR1 and CDR2 sequences are SQVTM and ANQGSEA. This CDR3 spans 15 amino acids. CDR3 sequence (DNA): TGCAGCGTTGAAGTGGGTCAGGCGAACACCGGGGAGCTGTTTTTT. This gives the protein CSVEVGQANTGELFF.

The rearrangement links TRBV5-1 to TRBJ2-7; D is undetermined. This CDR3 spans 13 amino acids. Per germline, CDR1 SGHRS and CDR2 YFSETQ. V lost 0 bases and J lost 6, with 10 bases in between. CDR3 nucleotide sequence: TGCGCCAGCAGCTTGGAAGGGAATGGCGAGCAGTACTTC. Translated: CASSLEGNGEQYF. Drawing the rest from reference TRBV5-1 and TRBJ2-7, the complete variable domain is KAGVTQTPRYLIKTRGQQVTLSCSPISGHRSVSWYQQTPGQGLQFLFEYFSETQRNKGNFPGRFSGRQFSNSRSEMNVSTLELGDSALYLCASSLEGNGEQYFGPGTRLTVT.

This chain links TRBV4-1 with TRBJ2-1; D unresolved. Germline V gene lookup returns CDR1 MGHRA and CDR2 YSYEKL. The V gene lost 4 bases and the J gene lost 3 bases, with 19 bases spanning the gap. This CDR3 comprises 17 residues. The CDR3 here is CASSPLPGSSLYNEQFF. The CDR3 DNA is TGCGCCAGCAGCCCCCTTCCTGGCAGCTCTCTCTACAATGAGCAGTTCTTC.

The chain is built from TRBV7-2 and TRBJ2-1; no reliable D call. Germline V gene lookup returns CDR1 SGHTA and CDR2 FQGNSA. This CDR3 contains 12 residues. V was cut by 3 bases and J by 5 bases, with 5 bases left in between. DNA of the CDR3: TGTGCCAGCAGCTTGTTGCACAATGAGCAGTTCTTC. This translates into CASSLLHNEQFF.

The J gene is TRBJ1-1, the V gene TRBV9, with D possibly matching TRBD1 (6 bases). The germline V gene has CDR1 SGDLS and CDR2 YYNGEE. Trimming took 5 bases from V and 4 from J, leaving 18 bases between them. This CDR3 has 15 residues. CDR3 residues: CASRPVGGRVTEAFF. The CDR3 DNA reads TGTGCCAGCAGACCTGTAGGGGGGCGGGTCACTGAAGCTTTCTTT.

The gene calls are TRBV4-3 and TRBJ2-1; the match to TRBD1 covers 8 bases. CDR3 size: 15 residues. Looked up from germline, CDR1 is LGHNA and CDR2 is YSLEER. Losses at the gene ends were 0 bases for V and 6 bases for J; bases not matched to a gene: 4. CDR3 sequence reads: CASSQDRGRPNEQFF. The CDR3 DNA sequence: TGCGCCAGCAGCCAAGACAGGGGGCGTCCCAATGAGCAGTTCTTC.

V gene TRBV5-1 combines with J gene TRBJ2-7, with D perhaps TRBD1 (5 bases). The CDR3 runs 15 residues. Germline-derived CDR1 and CDR2 are SGHRS and YFSETQ. Between the trimmed V and J ends, which lost 4 bases and 2 bases, there was a span of 16 bases. In nucleotides, the CDR3 is TGCGCCAGCAGCCTTTTAGGGGCCCCAACCTACGAGCAGTACTTC. It yields the protein CASSLLGAPTYEQYF.

This chain uses TRBV27 with TRBJ1-4; unclear D gene. V lost 3 bases and J lost 0, with 14 bases in between. The CDR3 is 17 residues long. Germline V gives CDR1 MNHEY, CDR2 SMNVEV (reference sequence). For the CDR3, the DNA is TGTGCCAGCAGTTTTAAGTCTCAGATCTCAACTAATGAAAAACTGTTTTTT. The encoded protein is CASSFKSQISTNEKLFF. Full variable domain (missing parts from reference TRBV27 and TRBJ1-4): EAQVTQNPRYLITVTGKKLTVTCSQNMNHEYMSWYRQDPGLGLRQIYYSMNVEVTDKGDVPEGYKVSRKEKRNFPLILESPSPNQTSLYFCASSFKSQISTNEKLFFGSGTQLSVL.

The genes are TRBV19 and TRBJ2-1, with TRBD2 matching over 12 bases. The CDR3 extends over 16 amino acids. V was clipped by 3 bases and J by 8 bases; unmatched bases: 8. The germline CDR1 and CDR2 sequences are LNHDA and SQIVND (reference sequence). This CDR3 reads CASSIGLAGSADEQFF. In DNA, the CDR3 is TGTGCCAGTAGTATTGGACTAGCGGGGAGCGCAGATGAGCAGTTCTTC. The variable domain in full, with the rest retrieved from reference TRBV19 and TRBJ2-1, is DGGITQSPKYLFRKEGQNVTLSCEQNLNHDAMYWYRQDPGQGLRLIYYSQIVNDFQKGDIAEGYSVSREKKESFPLTVTSAQKNPTAFYLCASSIGLAGSADEQFFGPGTRLTVL.

The rearrangement links TRBV5-4 to TRBJ2-4; no clear D gene. This CDR3 is built from 12 residues. CDR1 SGHNT and CDR2 YYREEE come from the germline V gene (reference sequence). The ends were cut back, 5 bases at V and 2 bases at J, with 5 bases in the middle. Written as DNA, the CDR3 is TGTGCCAGCAGTTCTCCCAAAAACATTCAGTACTTC. It codes for CASSSPKNIQYF.